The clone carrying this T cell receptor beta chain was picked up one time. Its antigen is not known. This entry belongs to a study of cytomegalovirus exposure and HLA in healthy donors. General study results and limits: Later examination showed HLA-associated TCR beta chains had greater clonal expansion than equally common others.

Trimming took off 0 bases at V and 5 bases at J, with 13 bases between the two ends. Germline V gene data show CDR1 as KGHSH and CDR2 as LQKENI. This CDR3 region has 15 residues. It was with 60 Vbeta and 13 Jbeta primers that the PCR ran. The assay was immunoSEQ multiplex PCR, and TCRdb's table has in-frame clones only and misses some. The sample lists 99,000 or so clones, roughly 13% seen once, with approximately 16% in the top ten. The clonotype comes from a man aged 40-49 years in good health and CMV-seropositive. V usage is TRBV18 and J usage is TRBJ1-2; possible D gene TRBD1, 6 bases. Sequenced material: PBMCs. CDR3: CASSPPGGQGYGYTF. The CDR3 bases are TGTGCCAGCTCACCACCGGGAGGGCAGGGGTATGGCTACACCTTC.